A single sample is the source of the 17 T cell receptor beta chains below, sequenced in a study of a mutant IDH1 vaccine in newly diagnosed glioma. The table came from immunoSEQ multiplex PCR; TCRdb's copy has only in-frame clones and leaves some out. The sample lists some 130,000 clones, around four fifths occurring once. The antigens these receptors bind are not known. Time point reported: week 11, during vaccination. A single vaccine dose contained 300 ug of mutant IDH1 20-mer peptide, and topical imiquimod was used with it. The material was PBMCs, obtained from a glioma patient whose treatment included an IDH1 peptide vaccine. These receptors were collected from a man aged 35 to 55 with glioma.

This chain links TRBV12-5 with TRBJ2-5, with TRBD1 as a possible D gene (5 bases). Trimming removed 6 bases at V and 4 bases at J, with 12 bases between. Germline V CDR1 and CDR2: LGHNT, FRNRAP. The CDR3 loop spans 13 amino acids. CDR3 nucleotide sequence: TGTGCTAGTGGCCCTGGAAGGGGAGAGACCCAGTACTTC. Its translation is CASGPGRGETQYF.

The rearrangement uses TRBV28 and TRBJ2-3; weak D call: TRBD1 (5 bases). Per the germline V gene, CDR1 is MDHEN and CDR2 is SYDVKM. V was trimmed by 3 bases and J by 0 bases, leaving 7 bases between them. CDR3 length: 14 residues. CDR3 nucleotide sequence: TGTGCCAGCAGTTTCCCAGGGAGCACAGATACGCAGTATTTT. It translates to CASSFPGSTDTQYF. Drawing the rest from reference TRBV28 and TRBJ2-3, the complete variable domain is DVKVTQSSRYLVKRTGEKVFLECVQDMDHENMFWYRQDPGLGLRLIYFSYDVKMKEKGDIPEGYSVSREKKERFSLILESASTNQTSMYLCASSFPGSTDTQYFGPGTRLTVL.

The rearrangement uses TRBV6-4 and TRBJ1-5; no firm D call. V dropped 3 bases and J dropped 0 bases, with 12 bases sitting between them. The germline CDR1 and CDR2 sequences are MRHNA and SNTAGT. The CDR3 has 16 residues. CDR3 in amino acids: CASSDLGPSSNQPQHF. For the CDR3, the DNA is TGTGCCAGCAGTGATCTTGGGCCCTCTAGCAATCAGCCCCAGCATTTT.

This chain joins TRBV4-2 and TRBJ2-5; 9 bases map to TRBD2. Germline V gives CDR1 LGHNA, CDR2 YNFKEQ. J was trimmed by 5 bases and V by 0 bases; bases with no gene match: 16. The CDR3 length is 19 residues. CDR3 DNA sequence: TGTGCCAGCAGCCAAGATTGGGCAGGGTCTAGCGGGAATCGGGAGACCCAGTACTTC. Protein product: CASSQDWAGSSGNRETQYF.

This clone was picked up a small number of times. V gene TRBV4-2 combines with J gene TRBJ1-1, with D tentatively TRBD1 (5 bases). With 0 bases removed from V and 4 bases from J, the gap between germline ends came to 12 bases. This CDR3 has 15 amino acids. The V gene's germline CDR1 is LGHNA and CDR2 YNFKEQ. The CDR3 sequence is CASSQEVGLGTEAFF. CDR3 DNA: TGTGCCAGCAGCCAAGAGGTGGGGCTTGGCACTGAAGCTTTCTTT.

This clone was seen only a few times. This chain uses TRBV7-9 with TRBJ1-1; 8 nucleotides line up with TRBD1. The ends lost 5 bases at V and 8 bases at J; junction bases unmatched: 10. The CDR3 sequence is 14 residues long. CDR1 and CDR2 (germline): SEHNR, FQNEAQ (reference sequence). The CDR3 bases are TGTGCCAGCAGCGCCTATGGACAGGGAACCGAAGCTTTCTTT. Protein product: CASSAYGQGTEAFF.

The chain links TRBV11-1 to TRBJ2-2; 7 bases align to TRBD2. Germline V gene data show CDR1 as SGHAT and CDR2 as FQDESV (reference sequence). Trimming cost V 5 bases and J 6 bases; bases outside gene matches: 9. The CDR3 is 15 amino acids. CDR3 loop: CASSAAGRGSGELFF. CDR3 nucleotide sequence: TGTGCCAGCAGCGCTGCTGGGCGGGGGTCCGGGGAGCTGTTTTTT.

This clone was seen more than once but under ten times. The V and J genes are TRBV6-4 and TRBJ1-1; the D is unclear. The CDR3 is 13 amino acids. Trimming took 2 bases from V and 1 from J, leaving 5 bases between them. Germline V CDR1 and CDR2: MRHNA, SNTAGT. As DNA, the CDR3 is TGTGCCAGCAGTGACCAACCGAACACTGAAGCTTTCTTT. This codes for CASSDQPNTEAFF.

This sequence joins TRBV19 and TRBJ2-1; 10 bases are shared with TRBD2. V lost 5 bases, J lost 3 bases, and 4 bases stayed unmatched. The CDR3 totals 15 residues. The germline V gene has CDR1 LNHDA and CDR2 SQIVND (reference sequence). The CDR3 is CASSGGLADYNEQFF. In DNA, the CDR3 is TGTGCCAGTAGTGGAGGACTAGCGGACTACAATGAGCAGTTCTTC.

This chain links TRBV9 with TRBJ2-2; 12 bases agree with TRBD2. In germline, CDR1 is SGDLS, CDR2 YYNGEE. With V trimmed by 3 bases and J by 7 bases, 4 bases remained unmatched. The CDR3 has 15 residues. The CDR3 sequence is CASSALAGGGGELFF. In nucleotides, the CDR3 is TGTGCCAGCAGCGCCCTAGCGGGAGGGGGCGGGGAGCTGTTTTTT. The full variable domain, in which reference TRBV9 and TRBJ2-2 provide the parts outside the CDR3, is DSGVTQTPKHLITATGQRVTLRCSPRSGDLSVYWYQQSLDQGLQFLIQYYNGEERAKGNILERFSAQQFPDLHSELNLSSLELGDSALYFCASSALAGGGGELFFGEGSRLTVL.

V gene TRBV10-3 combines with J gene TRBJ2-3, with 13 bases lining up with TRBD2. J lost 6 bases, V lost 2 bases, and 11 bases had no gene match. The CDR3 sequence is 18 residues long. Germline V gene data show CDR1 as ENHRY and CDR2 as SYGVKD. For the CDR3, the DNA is TGTGCCATCAGTGAGCCCCAACTAGCGGGGGGGCCATCTGATACGCAGTATTTT. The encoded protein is CAISEPQLAGGPSDTQYF.

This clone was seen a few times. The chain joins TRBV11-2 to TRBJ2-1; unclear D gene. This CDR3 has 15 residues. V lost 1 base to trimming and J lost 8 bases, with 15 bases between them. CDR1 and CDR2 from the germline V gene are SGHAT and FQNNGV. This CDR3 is CASSLAGPLTDEQFF. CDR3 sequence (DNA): TGTGCCAGCAGCTTAGCCGGGCCTCTAACTGATGAGCAGTTCTTC.

The CDR3 nucleotides read TGCAGCTTCATGTCTGGGGCCAACGTCCTGACTTTC. Its translation is CSFMSGANVLTF. The V call is TRBV29-1, the J call TRBJ2-6, with D unresolved. V lost 8 bases and J 1 base, leaving 6 bases between the germline ends. The CDR3 length is 12 residues. Germline-derived CDR1 and CDR2 are SQVTM and ANQGSEA.

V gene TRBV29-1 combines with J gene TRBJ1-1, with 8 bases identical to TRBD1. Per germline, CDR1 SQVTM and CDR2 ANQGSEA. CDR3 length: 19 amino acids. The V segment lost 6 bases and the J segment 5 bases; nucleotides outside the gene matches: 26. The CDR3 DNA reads TGCAGCGTCCTATTTCGGCACAGGGGGTCTGGGTCAGAACGGACTGAAGCTTTCTTT. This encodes CSVLFRHRGSGSERTEAFF.

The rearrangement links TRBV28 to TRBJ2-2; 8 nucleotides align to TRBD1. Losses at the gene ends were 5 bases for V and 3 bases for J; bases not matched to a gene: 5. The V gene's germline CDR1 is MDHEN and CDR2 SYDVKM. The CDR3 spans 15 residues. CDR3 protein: CASSALDRDTGELFF. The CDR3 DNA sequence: TGTGCCAGCAGTGCACTGGACAGGGACACCGGGGAGCTGTTTTTT. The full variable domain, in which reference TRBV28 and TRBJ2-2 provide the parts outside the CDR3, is DVKVTQSSRYLVKRTGEKVFLECVQDMDHENMFWYRQDPGLGLRLIYFSYDVKMKEKGDIPEGYSVSREKKERFSLILESASTNQTSMYLCASSALDRDTGELFFGEGSRLTVL.

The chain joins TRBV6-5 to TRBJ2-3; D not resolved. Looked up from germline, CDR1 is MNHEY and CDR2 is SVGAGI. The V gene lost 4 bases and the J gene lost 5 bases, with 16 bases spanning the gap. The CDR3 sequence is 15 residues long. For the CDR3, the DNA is TGTGCCAGCAGTTCCCCCAAGGGCCCTGAAGATACGCAGTATTTT. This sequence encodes CASSSPKGPEDTQYF.

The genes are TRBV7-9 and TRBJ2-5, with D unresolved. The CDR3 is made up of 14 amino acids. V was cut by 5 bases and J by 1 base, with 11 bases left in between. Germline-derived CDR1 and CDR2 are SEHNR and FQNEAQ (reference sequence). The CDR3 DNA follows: TGTGCCAGCAGCGCCGCCCCTATCCAAGAGACCCAGTACTTC. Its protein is CASSAAPIQETQYF.